This T cell receptor beta chain was sequenced in a study of cytomegalovirus exposure and HLA in healthy donors. Study information: HLA-typed donors were the source of about 85 million unique TCRs, which an early data release held.

The PCR was carried out with 60 Vbeta primers and 13 Jbeta primers. The table came from immunoSEQ multiplex PCR; TCRdb's copy has only in-frame clones and leaves some out. Altogether 200,000 to 300,000 clones are present, almost 85% being singletons, with the ten largest covering about 2%. Overall study findings and caveats: In presence/absence analyses, roughly uniform sequencing depth across donors was assumed. TCR beta chain V- and J-gene trimming was linked, in a later analysis, to a missense variant in DCLRE1C.

This clone was found once. Its antigen is currently unknown. Sequencing input: PBMCs. The TCR originated in a woman in her forties in good health and CMV-seropositive.

The CDR3 DNA is TGTGCCAGCAGCTTAACCGGGGGGAGGGTTGTACACGAGCAGTACTTC. It encodes CASSLTGGRVVHEQYF. V usage is TRBV11-2 and J usage is TRBJ2-7; 7 nucleotides line up with TRBD2. The CDR3 is 16 residues long. CDR1 and CDR2 (germline): SGHAT, FQNNGV. Trimming at V came to 2 bases and at J to 5 bases, leaving 12 bases not matched to a gene.